Following are 31 T cell receptor beta chains from one sample sequenced in a study of molecular identifiers for immune sequencing clone quantification. MiXCR, run by TCRdb on the PCR reads, gives a single entry per CDR3 protein. The profile shows over 600,000 distinct CDR3 sequences, just under 20% of them singletons. Sequencing was performed on naive CD8+ T cells from blood, with Jurkat cell RNA spiked in. Subset described: FACS-sorted CD8+CD4-CCR7+CD45RA+ naive T cells. These receptors were collected from a human donor in good health. Some libraries in this study had Jurkat cell RNA spiked in.

CDR3 nucleotide sequence: TGTGCCAGCAGCTTTGACACCGGGGGGGACGAGCAGTACTTC. As protein: CASSFDTGGDEQYF. This sequence joins TRBV5-6 and TRBJ2-7; 8 nucleotides agree with TRBD2. Germline V CDR1 and CDR2: SGHDT, YYEEEE. The trim removed 2 bases at V and 5 bases at J, leaving 6 bases unmatched. The CDR3 consists of 14 residues. The whole variable domain, remainder taken from reference TRBV5-6 and TRBJ2-7, is DAGVTQSPTHLIKTRGQQVTLRCSPKSGHDTVSWYQQALGQGPQFIFQYYEEEERQRGNFPDRFSGHQFPNYSSELNVNALLLGDSALYLCASSFDTGGDEQYFGPGTRLTVT.

This clonotype has only a few counts. This may be a read error: a much more frequent sequence differs by one nucleotide. This chain joins TRBV7-9 and TRBJ1-4; tentatively, D is TRBD1 (6 bases). V was cut by 6 bases and J by 10 bases, with 12 bases left in between. Germline V gene data show CDR1 as SEHNR and CDR2 as FQNEAQ (reference sequence). The CDR3 runs 12 residues. CDR3 region: CASRHREGKLFF. The CDR3 DNA is TGTGCCAGCAGACACAGGGAAGGAAAACTGTTTTTT.

At least ten counts were recorded for this clonotype. The chain carries TRBV29-1 and TRBJ2-7; a weak D match, TRBD2 (5 bases). Germline assignment: CDR1 SQVTM and CDR2 ANQGSEA. The V end was cut by 1 base, the J end by 5 bases, with 15 bases between. The CDR3 totals 14 residues. This chain's CDR3 is CSVEGYEGVDEQYF. DNA of the CDR3: TGCAGCGTTGAAGGGTATGAGGGAGTCGACGAGCAGTACTTC.

With regard to this clonotype: One end of the junction does not line up with germline, which may come from a read error. The genes are TRBV14 and TRBJ2-3, with D unclear. The germline CDR1 and CDR2 sequences are SGHDN and FVKESK. This CDR3 region has 13 residues. The CDR3 nucleotides read TGTGCCAGCAGCCAAGTTTTCGCAGATGCGCAGTATTTT. This sequence encodes CASSQVFADAQYF.

The sample holds many counts of this clonotype. The V and J genes are TRBV11-2 and TRBJ2-1; unclear D gene. The CDR3 runs 13 residues. Between the trimmed V and J ends, which lost 1 base and 7 bases, there was a span of 8 bases. In germline, CDR1 is SGHAT, CDR2 FQNNGV. The CDR3 region is CASSLAPTNEQFF. The CDR3 DNA sequence: TGTGCCAGCAGCTTAGCCCCGACTAATGAGCAGTTCTTC. Based on the CDR3 plus reference TRBV11-2 and TRBJ2-1, the full variable domain is EAGVAQSPRYKIIEKRQSVAFWCNPISGHATLYWYQQILGQGPKLLIQFQNNGVVDDSQLPKDRFSAERLKGVDSTLKIQPAKLEDSAVYLCASSLAPTNEQFFGPGTRLTVL.

This clonotype occurred many times. The gene calls are TRBV6-6 and TRBJ2-3; the D is unclear. This CDR3 spans 16 amino acids. Germline loops: CDR1 MNHNY, CDR2 SVGAGI (reference sequence). The germline V and J ends were trimmed by 0 bases and 6 bases, with 16 bases remaining between them. CDR3 bases: TGTGCCAGCAGTTACTCACTCGATGGGCGAAAGGATACGCAGTATTTT. This gives the protein CASSYSLDGRKDTQYF.

Many counts were recorded for this clonotype. The rearrangement uses TRBV7-9 and TRBJ1-4; perhaps TRBD1 as D (5 bases). CDR1 and CDR2 (germline): SEHNR, FQNEAQ (reference sequence). V was cut by 1 base and J by 7 bases, with 13 bases left in between. The CDR3 runs to 15 residues. The CDR3 sequence is CASSLVSTGGEKLFF. The CDR3, as DNA: TGTGCCAGCAGCTTAGTTTCCACCGGGGGTGAAAAACTGTTTTTT.

J is TRBJ1-1 and V is TRBV2; TRBD1 matches at 7 bases. The CDR3 loop spans 17 amino acids. CDR1 SNHLY and CDR2 FYNNEI come from the germline V gene. V was clipped by 4 bases and J by 4 bases; unmatched bases: 15. This CDR3 reads CASSVNQGEGMVTEAFF. In DNA form, the CDR3 reads TGTGCCAGCAGTGTAAATCAGGGGGAAGGGATGGTCACTGAAGCTTTCTTT.

As concerns this clonotype: Possible read error: a much larger clone is one base away. This chain joins TRBV19 and TRBJ1-4; D is perhaps TRBD1 (5 bases). Per the germline V gene, CDR1 is LNHDA and CDR2 is SQIVND (reference sequence). The ends were cut back, 5 bases at V and 8 bases at J, with 15 bases in the middle. The CDR3 sequence is 14 residues long. The CDR3 sequence is CASSLTAAGEKLFF. CDR3 coding DNA: TGTGCCAGTAGTCTGACAGCCGCGGGCGAAAAACTGTTTTTT. Using reference TRBV19 and TRBJ1-4 for the parts outside the CDR3, the full variable domain is DGGITQSPKYLFRKEGQNVTLSCEQNLNHDAMYWYRQDPGQGLRLIYYSQIVNDFQKGDIAEGYSVSREKKESFPLTVTSAQKNPTAFYLCASSLTAAGEKLFFGSGTQLSVL.

This clonotype was counted between two and nine times. V is TRBV7-6 and J is TRBJ1-3; perhaps TRBD1 as D (6 bases). The germline V and J ends were trimmed by 3 bases and 0 bases, with 21 bases remaining between them. This CDR3 spans 19 amino acids. Germline V lookup: CDR1 SGHVS, CDR2 FNYEAQ. The CDR3 nucleotides are TGTGCCAGCAGCTTTATAGGGGGGGGGGGGAATTCCTCTGGAAACACCATATATTTT. Translated, it gives CASSFIGGGGNSSGNTIYF.

The gene calls are TRBV3-1 and TRBJ1-3; D unclear. CDR1 LGHDT and CDR2 YNNKEL come from the germline V gene (reference sequence). The CDR3 is made up of 19 amino acids. Trimming removed 8 bases at V and 0 bases at J, with 26 bases between. DNA for the CDR3: TGTGCCAGCGGCCCCCGGTGGGGTGTTGCCCCTAACTCTGGAAACACCATATATTTT. Translated, it gives CASGPRWGVAPNSGNTIYF. The full variable domain, in which reference TRBV3-1 and TRBJ1-3 provide the parts outside the CDR3, is DTAVSQTPKYLVTQMGNDKSIKCEQNLGHDTMYWYKQDSKKFLKIMFSYNNKELIINETVPNRFSPKSPDKAHLNLHINSLELGDSAVYFCASGPRWGVAPNSGNTIYFGEGSWLTVV.

In its sample, this clonotype was seen a few times. Germline is not matched at one junction end, which may reflect a read error. V and J are TRBV20-1 and TRBJ2-3, with 10 bases that match TRBD2. The germline gives CDR1 DFQATT, CDR2 SNEGSKA (reference sequence). The CDR3 covers 15 residues. The CDR3 region is CSARRAGGPSDTRYF. Here the CDR3 DNA reads TGCAGTGCTAGGAGAGCGGGAGGGCCCTCAGATACGCGGTATTTT.

As to this clonotype: A single base separates this from a much larger clone, so it may be a read error. V and J are TRBV20-1 and TRBJ2-7; TRBD1 agrees at 9 bases. This CDR3 is built from 15 residues. Germline assignment: CDR1 DFQATT and CDR2 SNEGSKA (reference sequence). The CDR3 spells CGARDMGQGGYEQYF. The CDR3 nucleotides are TGCGGTGCTAGAGATATGGGACAGGGTGGGTACGAGCAGTACTTC.

This clonotype was seen repeatedly, ten times or more. The genes are TRBV5-6 and TRBJ1-2; D gene unclear. Between the trimmed V and J ends, which lost 1 base and 5 bases, there was a span of 12 bases. This CDR3 is 14 amino acids long. Germline V gene sequence: CDR1 SGHDT, CDR2 YYEEEE. CDR3 in DNA: TGTGCCAGCAGCTTGAGGGCAGGATCATATGGCTACACCTTC. Translating it yields CASSLRAGSYGYTF.

This clonotype was counted a few times. V is TRBV7-9 and J is TRBJ2-7, with TRBD1 matching over 7 bases. Germline CDR1 is SEHNR and CDR2 is FQNEAQ (reference sequence). CDR3 length equals 20 residues. Germline trimming cut 4 bases from V and 2 bases from J; bases unmatched to any gene: 23. This CDR3 reads CASSSVDRALKGGRPYEQYF. In nucleotides, the CDR3 is TGTGCCAGCAGCTCCGTCGACAGGGCGCTGAAAGGCGGGCGGCCCTACGAGCAGTACTTC.

This clonotype has just a few counts. The chain has TRBV12-3 or TRBV12-4 and TRBJ1-1; TRBD1 might be the D (5 bases). The V end lost 6 bases, the J end lost 3 bases, and 20 bases lay between the germline ends. The length of the CDR3 is 16 residues. The CDR3 is CASSLIPRAMDTEAFF. CDR3 coding DNA: TGTGCCAGCAGCCTAATCCCCAGGGCGATGGACACTGAAGCTTTCTTT.

A word on this clonotype: It may be a read error: a sequence one base away is much more abundant. The rearrangement links TRBV12-3 or TRBV12-4 to TRBJ2-7; 8 nucleotides align to TRBD1. This CDR3 spans 14 amino acids. Trimming cost V 6 bases and J 6 bases; bases outside gene matches: 10. The CDR3 nucleotides read TGTGCCAGCAGCTCAGGGGGCGTTTCTTGCGAGCAGTACTTC. Residues: CASSSGGVSCEQYF.

Comments on this clonotype: One junction end disagrees with the germline gene, perhaps due to a read error. The rearrangement uses TRBV11-2 and TRBJ2-7; 7 nucleotides match TRBD2. This CDR3 contains 14 residues. The germline CDR1 and CDR2 sequences are SGHAT and FQNNGV. CDR3 sequence (DNA): TGTGTCAGCAGCCCAGCCTGGGGGAGGGACGAGCAGTACTTC. It translates to CVSSPAWGRDEQYF.

This clonotype occurred many times. This chain joins TRBV3-1 and TRBJ2-5, with 11 bases aligning to TRBD2. The CDR3 is made up of 17 amino acids. With V trimmed by 0 bases and J by 3 bases, 6 bases remained unmatched. Germline CDR1 and CDR2: LGHDT and YNNKEL (reference sequence). The CDR3 is CASSQDVAGGLKETQYF. The CDR3 bases are TGTGCCAGCAGCCAAGATGTAGCGGGGGGGCTGAAAGAGACCCAGTACTTC.

The sample holds many counts of this clonotype. The chain couples TRBV19 to TRBJ2-2, with D tentatively TRBD1 (6 bases). CDR3 length: 14 residues. The V gene's germline CDR1 is LNHDA and CDR2 SQIVND (reference sequence). Trimming stripped 1 base from V and 6 bases from J, with 9 bases between. In DNA, the CDR3 is TGTGCCAGTAGTATAGGAACAGGGTCCGGGGAGCTGTTTTTT. Translated: CASSIGTGSGELFF.

In the case of this clonotype: A single base separates this from a much larger clone, so it may be a read error. The rearrangement uses TRBV5-1 and TRBJ2-7, with D tentatively TRBD2 (5 bases). Trimming removed 1 base at V and 3 bases at J, with 11 bases between. The CDR3 contains 14 residues. The V gene's germline CDR1 is SGHRS and CDR2 YFSETQ. CDR3 in amino acids: CASSLLDGLYEQYF. The CDR3 DNA reads TGCGCCAGCAGCTTGCTGGACGGACTCTACGAGCAGTACTTC. The whole variable domain, filled in from reference TRBV5-1 and TRBJ2-7, reads KAGVTQTPRYLIKTRGQQVTLSCSPISGHRSVSWYQQTPGQGLQFLFEYFSETQRNKGNFPGRFSGRQFSNSRSEMNVSTLELGDSALYLCASSLLDGLYEQYFGPGTRLTVT.

The chain combines TRBV30 with TRBJ2-1, with TRBD1 matching over 10 bases. The V gene's germline CDR1 is GTSNPN and CDR2 SVGIG (reference sequence). J gave up 9 bases and V 0 bases, and 8 bases lay outside the gene matches. The CDR3 contains 15 residues. The CDR3 spells CAWSVYGTGVSEQFF. CDR3 DNA: TGTGCCTGGAGTGTTTACGGGACAGGGGTAAGTGAGCAGTTCTTC.

In regard to this clonotype: It may be a read error: a sequence one base away is much more abundant. V gene TRBV5-1 combines with J gene TRBJ2-1; no clear D. This CDR3 region has 12 residues. V shed 10 bases and J shed 0 bases, with 8 bases lying between them. Looked up from germline, CDR1 is SGHRS and CDR2 is YFSETQ. CDR3 nucleotides: TGCGCCGGCTCCCACTCCTACAATGAGCAGTTCTTC. Protein product: CAGSHSYNEQFF.

In its sample, this clonotype was seen many times. The genes are TRBV24-1 and TRBJ2-3; 12 bases are shared with TRBD2. Unmatched junction bases numbered 7, after V lost 2 bases and J lost 2 bases. The CDR3 sequence is 18 residues long. Germline V gives CDR1 KGHDR, CDR2 SFDVKD. The CDR3: CATSDSPTSGGHTDTQYF. The DNA of the CDR3 is TGTGCCACCAGTGATTCCCCGACTAGCGGGGGACACACAGATACGCAGTATTTT.

Turning to this clonotype: A much more abundant neighbour one base away suggests this may be a read error. The chain is built from TRBV12-3 or TRBV12-4 and TRBJ1-2, with D maybe TRBD1 (5 bases). Trimming took off 3 bases at V and 10 bases at J, with 15 bases between the two ends. CDR3 size: 13 residues. CDR3 residues: CASSFWGIKVYTF. For the CDR3, the DNA is TGTGCCAGCAGTTTTTGGGGGATTAAGGTCTACACCTTC.

This clonotype came up a few times. The V gene is TRBV27, the J gene TRBJ2-5; weak D call: TRBD1 (7 bases). V was clipped by 6 bases and J by 5 bases, with 10 bases between them. This CDR3 has 12 residues. Germline CDR1 MNHEY, CDR2 SMNVEV (reference sequence). CDR3 protein: CASRTGRETQYF. In nucleotides, the CDR3 is TGTGCCAGCAGGACAGGGAGGGAGACCCAGTACTTC.

This chain connects TRBV4-3 to TRBJ2-5; 7 bases map to TRBD2. The CDR3 contains 17 residues. The V and J ends lost 1 base and 3 bases, in that order; junction bases with no gene match: 11. Germline V lookup: CDR1 LGHNA, CDR2 YSLEER. The CDR3 region has the DNA TGCGCCAGCAGCCAAGGTGGTTTTTTGAGCGGGGAAGAGACCCAGTACTTC. It specifies CASSQGGFLSGEETQYF.

This clonotype was detected only a few times. The V call is TRBV7-9, the J call TRBJ2-7; TRBD2 agrees at 7 bases. The CDR3 is 17 amino acids. Germline trimming cut 6 bases from V and 3 bases from J; bases unmatched to any gene: 17. CDR1 and CDR2 (germline): SEHNR, FQNEAQ (reference sequence). CDR3 sequence: CASSILAWRGTSYEQYF. CDR3 DNA: TGTGCCAGCAGTATACTAGCGTGGCGCGGAACCAGCTACGAGCAGTACTTC.

This clonotype was observed many times. The chain is built from TRBV27 and TRBJ2-3; weak D call: TRBD1 (5 bases). V gave up 6 bases and J gave up 2 bases, with 15 bases separating them. This CDR3 region has 15 residues. Germline-derived CDR1 and CDR2 are MNHEY and SMNVEV (reference sequence). The CDR3 DNA is TGTGCCAGCAGCCAACAGGTGGTTGCCACAGATACGCAGTATTTT. Amino acids: CASSQQVVATDTQYF.

Ten or more counts support this clonotype. The chain recombines TRBV6-5 with TRBJ1-1; D not resolved. The V and J ends lost 2 bases and 3 bases respectively, with 7 bases between them. The CDR3 loop spans 13 amino acids. Looked up from germline, CDR1 is MNHEY and CDR2 is SVGAGI. The CDR3, as DNA: TGTGCCAGCAGTTACGGGCCTTACACTGAAGCTTTCTTT. The encoded protein is CASSYGPYTEAFF.

With respect to this clonotype: With a much larger clone just one base away, this may be a read error. For the CDR3, the DNA is TGCAGCGTTAAATGCAGGGGGGTCAACGAGCAGTACTTC. It yields the protein CSVKCRGVNEQYF. V gene TRBV29-1 combines with J gene TRBJ2-7; tentative D call: TRBD1 (7 bases). CDR1 is SQVTM, CDR2 ANQGSEA, per germline. CDR3 length equals 13 residues. The V end lost 5 bases, the J end lost 5 bases, and 16 bases lay between the germline ends.